This entry features one TCR beta chain sequence. Its binding antigen is unknown. Per-base qualities were not stored, and no clone one base away is much larger. The sample's treatment or condition label is to be understood as: randomized to nivolumab then ipilimumab (arm A) or the reverse (arm B). Prior DNA-damaging chemotherapy had not been received by any trial patient. A FACS Aria II flow cytometer was used to sort live CD3+CD8+ cells that were negative for CD19 and CD56 from thawed PBMCs. The samples were obtained from melanoma patients enrolled in CheckMate 064, an open-label, randomized phase II trial testing sequential checkpoint blockade. Peripheral blood mononuclear cells were collected by leukapheresis, purified with Ficoll-Paque, and frozen in human serum with around 10% DMSO. Purity of sorted blood CD3+CD8+ cells was verified at >95% immediately after sorting, followed by DNA extraction.

This sample stems from a study of sequential checkpoint blockade in melanoma (dated by TCRdb to between 2017 and 2020). Background on the whole study: Patients were randomized 1:1 to first-line nivolumab followed by ipilimumab (arm A) or ipilimumab followed by nivolumab (arm B). Maintenance nivolumab was given following each of the two trial sequences.

V sheds 4 bases and J sheds 0 bases, leaving 10 bases between their ends. CDR1 MDHEN and CDR2 SYDVKM were looked up in the germline V gene. Spanning cysteine to phenylalanine, the CDR3 consists of 15 amino acids. Only the CDR3 portion is preserved as DNA: 45 bases, with reading frame beginning at the first base. TCRbeta CDR3 regions were immunosequenced from genomic DNA with the immunoSEQ Assay. Prior to high-throughput sequencing, genomic DNA was amplified by bias-controlled multiplex PCR. On the study's bioinformatics: To quantify the absolute abundance of each unique TCRbeta CDR3 region, the sequences were collapsed and filtered. Clonality, defined as 1 minus Pielou's evenness, was calculated using productive rearrangements only. Clones with significantly greater frequencies in on-treatment versus baseline samples were identified using a previously published method. Entries here come from immuneACCESS through TCRdb and include only in-frame sequences with V and J called. Some clones fail to appear in such tables; in the studies checked, an unresolved V gene covers under half of the shortfall, and the cause of the remainder is unknown. V, J and clone size are taken as reported in that table, and D and trimming were inferred from the DNA itself. Here the sample has over 25,000 clones; roughly 84% occur a single time. Roughly 18% of the sample rests with the top ten.

Summary of the overall study and its limitations: The model for predicting response that combines TCR metrics with mutation burden needs to be validated in larger, independent patient cohorts.

The specimen was CD8+ T cells sorted from blood (inferred from file names), collected from a patient given nivolumab and ipilimumab in sequence. The V gene is TRBV28 and the J gene is TRBJ2-1; no D gene can be assigned with confidence. This clonotype was obtained from a human donor with melanoma. The CDR3 amino acid sequence is: CASSSMWSSYNEQFF. The DNA sequence is as follows: TGTGCCAGCAGTTCCATGTGGAGCTCCTACAATGAGCAGTTCTTC. The variable domain in full, with residues beyond the CDR3 obtained from the reference TRBV28 and TRBJ2-1 genes, is DVKVTQSSRYLVKRTGEKVFLECVQDMDHENMFWYRQDPGLGLRLIYFSYDVKMKEKGDIPEGYSVSREKKERFSLILESASTNQTSMYLCASSSMWSSYNEQFFGPGTRLTVL.